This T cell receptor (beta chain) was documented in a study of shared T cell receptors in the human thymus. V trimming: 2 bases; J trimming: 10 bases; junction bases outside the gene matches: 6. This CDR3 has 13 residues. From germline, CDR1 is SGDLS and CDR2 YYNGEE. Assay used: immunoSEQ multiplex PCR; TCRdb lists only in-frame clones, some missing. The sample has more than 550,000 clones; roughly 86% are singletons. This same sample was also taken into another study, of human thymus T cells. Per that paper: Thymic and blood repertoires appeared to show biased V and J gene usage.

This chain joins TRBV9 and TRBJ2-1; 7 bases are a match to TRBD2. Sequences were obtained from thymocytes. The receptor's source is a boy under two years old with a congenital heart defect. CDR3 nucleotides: TGTGCCAGCAGCGTTCGACTAGCTGGGGAGCAGTTCTTC. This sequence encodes CASSVRLAGEQFF.